The 27 T cell receptor beta chains in this list originate from one sample, sequenced in a study of T-cell reconstitution after alpha-beta-depleted transplantation in children. Using unique molecular identifiers, the investigators prepared the TCRbeta library. TCRdb reprocessed the PCR reads via MiXCR and lists one record per CDR3 protein. The table lists over 300,000 distinct CDR3 sequences, approximately 10% of them singletons, with more than 2% in the top ten. Sequencing was performed on PBMCs from the stem cell graft donor, taken from the stem cell graft. All receptors come from a human donor who donated a stem cell graft to a child with acute lymphoblastic leukemia.

This clonotype was seen more than once but under ten times. V and J are TRBV18 and TRBJ2-5, with D unclear. The germline V gene has CDR1 KGHSH and CDR2 LQKENI. Trimming removed 0 bases from V and 2 bases from J, with 7 bases in between. The CDR3 runs to 14 residues. CDR3 DNA sequence: TGTGCCAGCTCACCACCGTTCAGACAAGAGACCCAGTACTTC. This translates into CASSPPFRQETQYF.

This clonotype was counted a few times. The rearrangement links TRBV5-1 to TRBJ2-1, with 11 bases matching TRBD2. This CDR3 region has 16 residues. Germline CDR1 SGHRS, CDR2 YFSETQ. The V and J ends lost 4 bases and 2 bases, in that order; junction bases with no gene match: 5. CDR3 in DNA: TGCGCCAGCAGCGCGGGACTAGCGGCCCCCTACAATGAGCAGTTCTTC. Encoded protein: CASSAGLAAPYNEQFF.

Only one count was recorded for this clonotype. This chain joins TRBV7-9 and TRBJ2-1; the match to TRBD2 covers 7 bases. Germline loops: CDR1 SEHNR, CDR2 FQNEAQ (reference sequence). After removal of 5 bases from V and 5 bases from J, the junction contained 12 bases not matched to a gene. The CDR3 runs to 16 residues. The DNA of the CDR3 is TGTGCCAGCAGCCCCCCCGGCAGCGGGACCAACAATGAGCAGTTCTTC. It codes for CASSPPGSGTNNEQFF.

In this sample, this clonotype turned up many times. The rearrangement links TRBV20-1 to TRBJ2-2; D remains unclear. The CDR3 sequence is 15 residues long. V lost 2 bases to trimming and J lost 0 bases, with 10 bases between them. Germline V gives CDR1 DFQATT, CDR2 SNEGSKA (reference sequence). CDR3: CSARLDTTNTGELFF. The CDR3 DNA reads as TGCAGTGCTAGACTTGATACAACGAACACCGGGGAGCTGTTTTTT.

This clonotype came up a few times. The genes are TRBV10-3 and TRBJ2-1, with unresolved D. Germline loops: CDR1 ENHRY, CDR2 SYGVKD. The V gene lost 3 bases and the J gene lost 7 bases, with 7 bases spanning the gap. The CDR3 covers 12 residues. The CDR3 nucleotides read TGTGCCATCAGTGATAAGGAAAATGAGCAGTTCTTC. Translating it yields CAISDKENEQFF.

There are a few counts of this clonotype. The chain combines TRBV10-3 with TRBJ2-7; TRBD2 matches at 12 bases. The CDR3 length is 16 residues. With 3 bases clipped from V and 7 bases from J, the junction kept 10 bases outside the gene matches. Per the germline V gene, CDR1 is ENHRY and CDR2 is SYGVKD. Written as DNA, the CDR3 is TGTGCCATCAGTGACCCCGGACTAGCGGGGAATTATGAGCAGTACTTC. It specifies CAISDPGLAGNYEQYF.

This chain links TRBV18 with TRBJ2-3, with D possibly TRBD2 on 5 matching bases. Between the trimmed V and J ends, which lost 3 bases and 6 bases, there was a span of 16 bases. The CDR3 has 15 amino acids. Germline CDR1 is KGHSH and CDR2 is LQKENI. The DNA of the CDR3 is TGTGCCAGCTCACCCGCTAGCTCGATACAGGATACGCAGTATTTT. Translation gives CASSPASSIQDTQYF.

This clonotype was counted between two and nine times. V gene TRBV5-1 combines with J gene TRBJ2-1, with 10 positions matching TRBD2. V trimming: 0 bases; J trimming: 9 bases; junction bases outside the gene matches: 6. The CDR3 is 15 residues long. Germline CDR1 is SGHRS and CDR2 is YFSETQ. CDR3 in amino acids: CASSLASGRAGEQFF. In DNA form, the CDR3 reads TGCGCCAGCAGCTTGGCCAGCGGGAGGGCCGGTGAGCAGTTCTTC.

This CDR3 reads CASRPGLAGGQETQYF. CDR3 nucleotides: TGTGCCAGCAGACCGGGACTAGCGGGGGGGCAAGAGACCCAGTACTTC. The chain has TRBV27 and TRBJ2-5, with 16 bases aligning to TRBD2. Looked up from germline, CDR1 is MNHEY and CDR2 is SMNVEV (reference sequence). This CDR3 is 16 amino acids long. The ends lost 6 bases at V and 2 bases at J; junction bases unmatched: 3.

This chain links TRBV9 with TRBJ2-5, with D perhaps TRBD2 (6 bases). Trimming shortened V by 1 base and J by 3 bases, and 10 bases separated the two germline ends. The CDR3 extends over 14 amino acids. CDR1 SGDLS and CDR2 YYNGEE come from the germline V gene. CDR3 loop: CASSVSAGKETQYF. CDR3 coding DNA: TGTGCCAGCAGCGTATCTGCGGGGAAAGAGACCCAGTACTTC. Looking up the rest from reference TRBV9 and TRBJ2-5 gives the full variable domain: DSGVTQTPKHLITATGQRVTLRCSPRSGDLSVYWYQQSLDQGLQFLIQYYNGEERAKGNILERFSAQQFPDLHSELNLSSLELGDSALYFCASSVSAGKETQYFGPGTRLLVL.

This rearrangement joins TRBV9 to TRBJ2-1; 7 bases are shared with TRBD2. The germline CDR1 and CDR2 sequences are SGDLS and YYNGEE. The CDR3 totals 14 residues. V lost 7 bases to trimming and J lost 7 bases; unmatched junction nucleotides: 11. The CDR3 reads CASGGGGPGNEQFF. For the CDR3, the DNA is TGTGCCAGCGGGGGGGGAGGGCCGGGGAATGAGCAGTTCTTC.

The chain recombines TRBV6-1 with TRBJ2-5, with TRBD2 identical over 11 bases. Germline V lookup: CDR1 MNHNS, CDR2 SASEGT. The CDR3 loop spans 15 amino acids. V trimming: 2 bases; J trimming: 1 base; junction bases outside the gene matches: 0. CDR3 amino acids: CASSELAGGQETQYF. The CDR3, as DNA: TGTGCCAGCAGTGAACTAGCGGGAGGCCAAGAGACCCAGTACTTC.

This clonotype came up many times. The chain is built from TRBV27 and TRBJ2-7; D is possibly TRBD1 (6 bases). CDR3 length equals 15 residues. Germline V gives CDR1 MNHEY, CDR2 SMNVEV (reference sequence). V lost 8 bases and J 2 bases, leaving 19 bases between the germline ends. For the CDR3, the DNA is TGTGCCAGCGGGCCAGGGGAAGTTTTGACCTACGAGCAGTACTTC. Protein: CASGPGEVLTYEQYF.

The rearrangement links TRBV28 to TRBJ1-5; TRBD1 matches 7 bases. CDR3 size: 14 residues. Per the germline V gene, CDR1 is MDHEN and CDR2 is SYDVKM. V shed 6 bases, J shed 3 bases, and the junction held 5 bases outside the gene matches. In nucleotides, the CDR3 is TGTGCCAGCAGGGCGACAGGGTACAATCAGCCCCAGCATTTT. It encodes CASRATGYNQPQHF.

This clonotype occurred a few times. The V and J genes are TRBV7-8 and TRBJ2-7, with 8 bases that match TRBD1. The CDR3 runs to 14 residues. Germline values: CDR1 SGHVS, CDR2 FQNEAQ. J lost 6 bases, V lost 5 bases, and 9 bases had no gene match. CDR3 DNA sequence: TGTGCCAGCAGCACCCGACAGGGGACGGGCGAGCAGTACTTC. Translating gives CASSTRQGTGEQYF.

Only a few counts were recorded for this clonotype. The chain couples TRBV28 to TRBJ1-1, with unresolved D. The V and J ends lost 6 bases and 4 bases respectively, with 9 bases between them. Germline assignment: CDR1 MDHEN and CDR2 SYDVKM. The CDR3 runs 12 residues. The CDR3 protein is CASRFLGTEAFF. The CDR3 nucleotides are TGTGCCAGCAGATTCCTAGGCACTGAAGCTTTCTTT.

The chain recombines TRBV5-1 with TRBJ2-1; TRBD2 aligns across 12 bases. Germline V gene sequence: CDR1 SGHRS, CDR2 YFSETQ. The CDR3 covers 16 residues. J lost 6 bases, V lost 7 bases, and 11 bases had no gene match. CDR3 nucleotides: TGCGCCAGCGAAACGACTAGCGGGAGTGTCTCCAATGAGCAGTTCTTC. Translated, it gives CASETTSGSVSNEQFF.

V gene TRBV10-3 combines with J gene TRBJ2-3; the D is unclear. CDR3 length: 13 residues. Looked up from germline, CDR1 is ENHRY and CDR2 is SYGVKD. The V gene lost 5 bases and the J gene lost 6 bases, with 12 bases spanning the gap. CDR3 protein: CAISHGPRDTQYF. CDR3 coding DNA: TGTGCCATCAGTCACGGACCCCGGGATACGCAGTATTTT.

This clonotype was seen a few times. The rearrangement links TRBV29-1 to TRBJ1-2, with 9 bases aligning to TRBD1. V lost 7 bases, J lost 2 bases, and 5 bases stayed unmatched. From germline, CDR1 is SQVTM and CDR2 ANQGSEA. This CDR3 has 13 amino acids. In nucleotides, the CDR3 is TGCAGCGGAGGGGACAGGGCGAACTATGGCTACACCTTC. It encodes CSGGDRANYGYTF.

This clonotype was detected ten times or more. V is TRBV10-2 and J is TRBJ2-7; 7 nucleotides match TRBD2. Unmatched junction bases numbered 5, after V lost 6 bases and J lost 3 bases. CDR1 WSHSY and CDR2 SAAADI come from the germline V gene. The CDR3 is made up of 13 amino acids. The CDR3 region is CASRELASYEQYF. In nucleotides, the CDR3 is TGCGCCAGCAGGGAACTAGCGAGCTACGAGCAGTACTTC.

The sample holds a few counts of this clonotype. The CDR3 bases are TGTGCCAGCAGTTCCCCGACCGAAAAGGGCCTCGAGCAGTACTTC. Protein: CASSSPTEKGLEQYF. V usage is TRBV12-3 or TRBV12-4 and J usage is TRBJ2-7; D not certain. The V gene lost 4 bases and the J gene lost 6 bases, with 19 bases spanning the gap. The CDR3 sequence is 15 residues long.

The chain joins TRBV7-9 to TRBJ2-3, with no clear D. Germline CDR1 is SEHNR and CDR2 is FQNEAQ (reference sequence). The CDR3 covers 17 residues. V was cut by 1 base and J by 1 base, with 15 bases left in between. CDR3 sequence: CASSLVQWASGTDTQYF. The CDR3 DNA follows: TGTGCCAGCAGCTTAGTCCAGTGGGCTTCGGGCACAGATACGCAGTATTTT.

The V call is TRBV12-3 or TRBV12-4, the J call TRBJ2-4; 7 bases map to TRBD1. CDR3 length: 15 residues. The ends lost 5 bases at V and 1 base at J; junction bases unmatched: 5. The chain's CDR3 is CASSPTGIAKNIQYF. CDR3 DNA sequence: TGTGCCAGCAGTCCGACAGGGATCGCCAAAAACATTCAGTACTTC.

This clonotype occurred a few times. This chain joins TRBV4-3 and TRBJ1-6; 8 bases align to TRBD1. V lost 0 bases, J lost 7 bases, and 17 bases stayed unmatched. The CDR3 consists of 20 residues. Germline assignment: CDR1 LGHNA and CDR2 YSLEER. The CDR3 nucleotides are TGCGCCAGCAGCCAAGATGGGGGACAGGCTATCCTGCTAGACAATTCACCCCTCCACTTT. Translating it yields CASSQDGGQAILLDNSPLHF.

This clonotype was counted a few times. V usage is TRBV6-5 and J usage is TRBJ2-3, with TRBD2 matching over 13 bases. CDR3 length: 17 amino acids. The J segment lost 0 bases and the V segment lost 8 bases, leaving 8 bases of the junction unmatched. Germline V lookup: CDR1 MNHEY, CDR2 SVGAGI. CDR3 nucleotides: TGTGCCAGCGCCTACTCGGGACTAGCGGGAAGCACAGATACGCAGTATTTT. Its protein product is CASAYSGLAGSTDTQYF.

There are a few counts of this clonotype. For the CDR3, the DNA is TGTGCCACCTTCCTCGGGACTAGCTACTTCTTC. Translation: CATFLGTSYFF. The rearrangement joins TRBV12-3 or TRBV12-4 to TRBJ2-1, with 9 bases matching TRBD2. The CDR3 runs to 11 residues. V lost 10 bases, J lost 16 bases, and 11 bases stayed unmatched.

This clonotype was seen repeatedly, ten times or more. V usage is TRBV6-5 and J usage is TRBJ2-1, with D possibly matching TRBD1 (5 bases). Germline assignment: CDR1 MNHEY and CDR2 SVGAGI. Trimming pared 6 bases from V and 0 bases from J, leaving 15 bases between. The CDR3 is made up of 16 amino acids. The CDR3: CASSSIQETSYNEQFF. In DNA form, the CDR3 reads TGTGCCAGCAGCTCCATACAGGAGACCTCCTACAATGAGCAGTTCTTC.